These 9 T cell receptor beta chains share one sample of origin, sequenced in a study of ipilimumab plus nivolumab after autologous stem cell transplantation. The data were produced by immunoSEQ multiplex PCR, yet TCRdb's version contains in-frame clones alone and is incomplete. The sample contains some 46,000 clones, approximately 91% of which appear only once. The specimen was PBMCs, collected in a trial of ipilimumab plus nivolumab as post-transplant consolidation. The receptors shown here come from a male donor with multiple myeloma.

This clone was seen a few times. The V and J genes are TRBV7-3 and TRBJ2-7; TRBD2 matches at 9 bases. The CDR3 consists of 16 residues. V was clipped by 4 bases and J by 0 bases; unmatched bases: 7. Germline V CDR1 and CDR2: SGHTA, FQGTGA. CDR3 bases: TGTGCCAGCAGCTCTTGGACTAGCGCGACCTCCTACGAGCAGTACTTC. It encodes CASSSWTSATSYEQYF.

This sequence joins TRBV30 and TRBJ2-1, with D hard to call. The germline V gene has CDR1 GTSNPN and CDR2 SVGIG (reference sequence). The ends were cut back, 0 bases at V and 6 bases at J, with 6 bases in the middle. The CDR3 runs to 12 residues. The chain's CDR3 is CAWSVLGNEQFF. CDR3 sequence (DNA): TGTGCCTGGAGTGTATTAGGCAATGAGCAGTTCTTC.

This rearrangement joins TRBV11-3 to TRBJ2-5; maybe TRBD2 (6 bases). Germline V gene data show CDR1 as SGHNT and CDR2 as YENEEA. V lost 1 base, J lost 1 base, and 10 bases lay in between. There are 15 residues in the CDR3. The CDR3 bases are TGTGCCAGCAGCTTAGGGGGGAGGACCCAAGAGACCCAGTACTTC. This gives the protein CASSLGGRTQETQYF.

The chain links TRBV5-1 to TRBJ2-7; D remains unclear. CDR1 and CDR2 (germline): SGHRS, YFSETQ. Trimming pared 0 bases from V and 0 bases from J, leaving 7 bases between. The CDR3 length is 14 residues. As DNA, the CDR3 is TGCGCCAGCAGCTTGGGTGGGGTCTCCTACGAGCAGTACTTC. Protein product: CASSLGGVSYEQYF. The full variable domain, with the rest looked up from reference TRBV5-1 and TRBJ2-7, is KAGVTQTPRYLIKTRGQQVTLSCSPISGHRSVSWYQQTPGQGLQFLFEYFSETQRNKGNFPGRFSGRQFSNSRSEMNVSTLELGDSALYLCASSLGGVSYEQYFGPGTRLTVT.

This clone has a single count. The rearrangement uses TRBV6-5 and TRBJ1-2; D unresolved. With 7 bases removed from V and 4 bases from J, the gap between germline ends came to 19 bases. This CDR3 has 15 residues. Germline loops: CDR1 MNHEY, CDR2 SVGAGI. This CDR3 reads CASTLTLGAPYGYTF. The CDR3 nucleotides read TGTGCCAGCACCCTGACGTTGGGTGCTCCCTATGGCTACACCTTC.

This clone was seen a handful of times. The chain carries TRBV27 and TRBJ2-7; D gene unclear. V shed 6 bases and J shed 3 bases, with 12 bases lying between them. Germline V lookup: CDR1 MNHEY, CDR2 SMNVEV (reference sequence). The length of the CDR3 is 13 residues. CDR3 sequence (DNA): TGTGCCAGCAGGGTAGGTCCCAGCTACGAGCAGTACTTC. Encoded protein: CASRVGPSYEQYF.

V usage is TRBV12-5 and J usage is TRBJ1-1, with 10 positions matching TRBD1. Trimming removed 8 bases from V and 11 bases from J; junction bases left unmatched: 8. Germline V gives CDR1 LGHNT, CDR2 FRNRAP. The CDR3 consists of 12 residues. CDR3 nucleotides: TGTGCTAGTTCTCCGACAGGGGGCAAGGCTTTCTTT. This codes for CASSPTGGKAFF.

The table lists this clone with a count of one. The V call is TRBV6-1, the J call TRBJ2-5; a possible D gene is TRBD1 (5 bases). V lost 0 bases and J 5 bases, leaving 13 bases between the germline ends. The CDR3 runs to 15 residues. From germline, CDR1 is MNHNS and CDR2 SASEGT. The CDR3 region is CASSEAQGTSETQYF. CDR3 nucleotides: TGTGCCAGCAGTGAAGCCCAGGGTACTTCGGAGACCCAGTACTTC.

This clone showed up just a few times. This chain links TRBV28 with TRBJ1-1, with D hard to call. With 5 bases removed from V and 1 base from J, the gap between germline ends came to 8 bases. Per germline, CDR1 MDHEN and CDR2 SYDVKM. CDR3 length: 13 residues. The DNA of the CDR3 is TGTGCCAGCAGTCCCCAACAGAACACTGAAGCTTTCTTT. It encodes CASSPQQNTEAFF.